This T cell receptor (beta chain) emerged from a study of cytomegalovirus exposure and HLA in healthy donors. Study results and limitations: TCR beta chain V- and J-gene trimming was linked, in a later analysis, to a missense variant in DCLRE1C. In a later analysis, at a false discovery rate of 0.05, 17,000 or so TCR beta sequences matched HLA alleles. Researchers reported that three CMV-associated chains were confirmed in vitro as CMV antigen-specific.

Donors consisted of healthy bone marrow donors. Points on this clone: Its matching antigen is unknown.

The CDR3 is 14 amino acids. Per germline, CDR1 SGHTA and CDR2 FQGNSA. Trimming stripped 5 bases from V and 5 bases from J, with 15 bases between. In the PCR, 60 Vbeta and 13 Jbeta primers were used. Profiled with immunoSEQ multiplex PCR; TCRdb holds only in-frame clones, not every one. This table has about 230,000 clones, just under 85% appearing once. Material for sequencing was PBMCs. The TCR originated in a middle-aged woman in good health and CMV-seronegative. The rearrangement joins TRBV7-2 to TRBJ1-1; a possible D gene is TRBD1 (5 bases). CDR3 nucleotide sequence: TGTGCCAGCAGCATACAAGGGGCAAGGACTGAAGCTTTCTTT. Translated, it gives CASSIQGARTEAFF.